This entry lists 9 T cell receptor beta chains sequenced from one sample in a study of T cell clonality in common variable immunodeficiency. The study's findings and limits: Common variable immunodeficiency TCR beta sequences reportedly had fewer deletions and N-nucleotide insertions.

Which antigens these TCRs recognize remains unknown. Clones were read by immunoSEQ multiplex PCR, and TCRdb kept only the in-frame ones, dropping some. There are about 33,000 clones in the sample, none observed a single time. Sample: peripheral blood mononuclear cells. The receptors were sampled from a human donor with common variable immunodeficiency.

This clone was seen many times. The DNA ends 3 residues before the CDR3 does, and the rest of the CDR3 is filled in from the germline J gene. V usage is TRBV20-1 and J usage is TRBJ2-3; TRBD2 aligns across 11 bases. J lost 5 bases, V lost 3 bases, and 7 bases had no gene match. The CDR3 covers 15 residues. Looked up from germline, CDR1 is DFQATT and CDR2 is SNEGSKA (reference sequence). CDR3 DNA, as far as it was read: TGCAGTGCTAGGGATAGCGGGGGGGCAGGAGATACG. This encodes CSARDSGGAGDT. The CDR3, in full, reads CSARDSGGAGDTQYF.

Concerning this clone: The sequence runs out 3 residues before the end of the CDR3; the remainder is reconstructed from the germline J gene. V gene TRBV19 combines with J gene TRBJ2-1, with 7 bases fitting TRBD1. Germline trimming cut 2 bases from V and 5 bases from J; bases unmatched to any gene: 3. The CDR3 is 14 residues long. Germline V lookup: CDR1 LNHDA, CDR2 SQIVND (reference sequence). Here the CDR3 reads CASSIRQGNNEQFF. The part of the CDR3 DNA that was read is TGTGCCAGTAGTATAAGACAGGGAAACAATGAG.

Comment on this clone: Read sequence stops 3 residues before the CDR3 end, and the germline J gene provides the missing end. V and J are TRBV7-9 and TRBJ1-4, with unresolved D. The V and J ends lost 7 bases and 0 bases respectively, with 3 bases between them. This CDR3 has 12 residues. Germline lookup yields CDR1 SEHNR and CDR2 FQNEAQ (reference sequence). Partial CDR3 DNA: TGTGCCAGCACCTCAACTAATGAAAAA. This codes for CASTSTNEK. The whole CDR3 protein reads CASTSTNEKLFF.

This clone was seen repeatedly, ten times or more. The read stops 3 residues short of the end of the CDR3; the missing end is completed from the germline J gene. This sequence joins TRBV24-1 and TRBJ2-3; D not certain. The CDR3 has 12 residues. The germline V gene encodes CDR1 KGHDR and CDR2 SFDVKD. The V and J ends lost 1 base and 6 bases respectively, with 4 bases between them. The CDR3 sequence is CATSDFRDTQYF. The sequenced CDR3 bases are TGTGCCACCAGTGATTTCAGGGATACG.

This clone was found many times. From the germline J gene comes the end of the CDR3, since the read stops 3 residues before it. V usage is TRBV29-1 and J usage is TRBJ1-1, with D possibly TRBD1 on 6 matching bases. The germline V gene has CDR1 SQVTM and CDR2 ANQGSEA. This CDR3 has 13 amino acids. Trimming pared 4 bases from V and 5 bases from J, leaving 14 bases between. The CDR3 is CSVGQDLITEAFF. Incomplete CDR3 DNA: TGCAGCGTTGGACAGGATTTAATAACTGAA.

This clone has at least ten counts. Sequencing ends 3 residues short of the CDR3 end; the germline J gene provides the rest. The V gene is TRBV3-1 (or the pseudogene TRBV3-2), the J gene TRBJ2-1; possibly TRBD2 for D (6 bases). The CDR3 extends over 16 amino acids. The germline V gene encodes CDR1 LGHDT and CDR2 YNNKEL (reference sequence). V was shortened by 4 bases and J by 7 bases, with 20 bases between the two germline ends. CDR3 bases read: TGTGCCAGCAGCCCCTTGTTGGCTAGCGTAACAAATGAG. Its translation is CASSPLLASVTNE. The whole CDR3 sequence is CASSPLLASVTNEQFF.

In its sample, this clone was seen a few times. The read is 3 residues too short to cover the CDR3 end, so that end is filled in from the germline J gene. This chain connects TRBV30 to TRBJ2-6; 9 bases line up with TRBD1. The CDR3 runs 18 residues. Germline V gene data show CDR1 as GTSNPN and CDR2 as SVGIG (reference sequence). V was pared by 2 bases and J by 0 bases, with 8 bases of the junction left unmatched. This chain's CDR3 is CAWSQWTGASSGANVLTF. CDR3 DNA (partial): TGTGCCTGGAGTCAATGGACAGGGGCCAGCTCTGGGGCCAACGTC.

At least ten counts were recorded for this clone. The read ends 3 residues before the CDR3 terminus; that terminus is restored from the germline J gene. This sample also contains other DNA sequences that code for the same CDR3. The rearrangement links TRBV7-2 to TRBJ2-1, with 7 bases aligning to TRBD2. V dropped 0 bases and J dropped 4; count of bases not matched to a gene: 3. The germline V gene encodes CDR1 SGHTA and CDR2 FQGNSA. The CDR3 loop spans 15 amino acids. The covered CDR3 bases are TGTGCCAGCAGCTTAGCCTTCGGGGGGTACAATGAG. Translation: CASSLAFGGYNE. The full CDR3 reads CASSLAFGGYNEQFF.

This clone has just a few counts. Read sequence stops 3 residues before the CDR3 end, and the germline J gene provides the missing end. The V and J genes are TRBV7-9 and TRBJ2-7, with TRBD2 matching 7 bases. Germline-derived CDR1 and CDR2 are SEHNR and FQNEAQ (reference sequence). With 5 bases clipped from V and 5 bases from J, the junction kept 12 bases outside the gene matches. The CDR3 totals 15 residues. The CDR3 sequence: CASSPGGSWVHEQYF. The covered CDR3 bases are TGTGCCAGCAGCCCCGGGGGGTCTTGGGTCCACGAG.